The 8 T cell receptor beta chains presented below share a single source sample, sequenced in a study of cytomegalovirus exposure and HLA in healthy donors. Primers for the PCR totalled 60 Vbeta and 13 Jbeta. The data were produced by immunoSEQ multiplex PCR, yet TCRdb's version contains in-frame clones alone and is incomplete. This sample's table reports some 200,000 clones. The source material was PBMCs. The receptors here all came from a young man in good health and CMV-seronegative.

The rearrangement joins TRBV27 to TRBJ2-1, with TRBD2 as a possible D gene (5 bases). Germline CDR1 and CDR2: MNHEY and SMNVEV (reference sequence). CDR3 length: 13 amino acids. V was pared by 3 bases and J by 9 bases, with 12 bases between. The CDR3 loop is CASSFFGNTEQFF. Here the CDR3 DNA reads TGTGCCAGCAGTTTCTTCGGGAATACTGAGCAGTTCTTC.

This chain links TRBV5-1 with TRBJ2-1; 7 bases align to TRBD1. Germline-derived CDR1 and CDR2 are SGHRS and YFSETQ. CDR3 size: 18 residues. The trim removed 3 bases at V and 0 bases at J, leaving 12 bases unmatched. CDR3 sequence: CASSSTGRDPSSYNEQFF. The CDR3 DNA reads as TGCGCCAGCAGCTCGACAGGGCGCGACCCCAGCTCCTACAATGAGCAGTTCTTC.

The chain has TRBV7-6 and TRBJ2-7, with D possibly TRBD1 on 6 matching bases. The germline V gene encodes CDR1 SGHVS and CDR2 FNYEAQ. The CDR3 sequence is 12 residues long. Trimming took off 5 bases at V and 5 bases at J, with 10 bases between the two ends. CDR3 in DNA: TGTGCCAGCAGCCAGCCAGGGGACGAGCAGTACTTC. Its translation: CASSQPGDEQYF.

The chain joins TRBV5-1 to TRBJ1-6; 7 bases align to TRBD1. In germline, CDR1 is SGHRS, CDR2 YFSETQ. This CDR3 is built from 15 residues. The trim removed 4 bases at V and 9 bases at J, leaving 10 bases unmatched. This CDR3 is CASSEMTGMFSPLHF. In DNA form, the CDR3 reads TGCGCCAGCAGCGAGATGACAGGGATGTTTTCACCCCTCCACTTT.

CDR3 residues: CASSPGGARTEQYF. For the CDR3, the DNA is TGTGCCAGCTCACCGGGCGGGGCGCGCACAGAGCAGTACTTC. The chain joins TRBV18 to TRBJ2-7; maybe TRBD2 (6 bases). Trimming left V 3 bases short and J 7 bases short, with 16 bases between. CDR1 KGHSH and CDR2 LQKENI come from the germline V gene. The CDR3 totals 14 residues.

The chain combines TRBV9 with TRBJ2-7; D possibly corresponds to TRBD2 (7 bases). This CDR3 is 15 amino acids long. Trimming removed 0 bases at V and 6 bases at J, with 16 bases between. Germline CDR1 reads SGDLS; CDR2 reads YYNGEE. The CDR3 DNA follows: TGTGCCAGCAGCGTAGATAGGGGGGGTAAGGCCGAGCAGTACTTC. Encoded protein: CASSVDRGGKAEQYF. The entire variable domain, with the rest obtained from reference TRBV9 and TRBJ2-7, is as follows: DSGVTQTPKHLITATGQRVTLRCSPRSGDLSVYWYQQSLDQGLQFLIQYYNGEERAKGNILERFSAQQFPDLHSELNLSSLELGDSALYFCASSVDRGGKAEQYFGPGTRLTVT.

The chain couples TRBV20-1 to TRBJ1-2; D not certain. CDR3 length equals 9 residues. Germline V lookup: CDR1 DFQATT, CDR2 SNEGSKA (reference sequence). V lost 7 bases and J 6 bases, leaving 6 bases between the germline ends. Written as DNA, the CDR3 is TGCAGTGGGCAGGATGGCTACACCTTC. This gives the protein CSGQDGYTF.

The chain carries TRBV5-1 and TRBJ2-3, with a tentative D call TRBD2 (5 bases). The length of the CDR3 is 14 residues. Per the germline V gene, CDR1 is SGHRS and CDR2 is YFSETQ. Trimming shortened V by 0 bases and J by 2 bases, and 7 bases separated the two germline ends. CDR3 in amino acids: CASSLGGFTDTQYF. CDR3 coding DNA: TGCGCCAGCAGCTTGGGCGGGTTCACAGATACGCAGTATTTT.